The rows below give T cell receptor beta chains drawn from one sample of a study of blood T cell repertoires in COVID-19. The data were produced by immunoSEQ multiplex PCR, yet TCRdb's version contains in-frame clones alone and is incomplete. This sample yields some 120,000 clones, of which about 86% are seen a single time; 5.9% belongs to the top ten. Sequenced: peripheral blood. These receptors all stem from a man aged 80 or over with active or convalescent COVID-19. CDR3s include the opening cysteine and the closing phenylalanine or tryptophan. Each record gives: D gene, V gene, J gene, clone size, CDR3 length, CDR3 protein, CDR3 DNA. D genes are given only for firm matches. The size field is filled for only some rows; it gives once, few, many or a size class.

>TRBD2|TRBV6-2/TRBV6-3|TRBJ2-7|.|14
CASSGLASSYEQYF
TGTGCCAGCAGTGGACTAGCCTCTTCCTACGAGCAGTACTTC
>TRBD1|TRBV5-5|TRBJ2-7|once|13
CASSRITGGEQYF
TGTGCCAGCAGCCGCATTACAGGGGGCGAGCAGTACTTC
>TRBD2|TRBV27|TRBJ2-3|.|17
CASRRFGAGDLTDTQYF
TGTGCCAGCAGACGGTTCGGAGCGGGGGACCTCACAGATACGCAGTATTTT
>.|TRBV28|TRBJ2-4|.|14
CASSLRGRPNIQYF
TGTGCCAGCAGTTTAAGGGGCCGCCCCAACATTCAGTACTTC
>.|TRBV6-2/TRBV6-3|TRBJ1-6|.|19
CASSSSGQGAGSYNSPLHF
.
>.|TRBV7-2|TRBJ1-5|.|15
CASSLVAGSNQPQHF
TGTGCCAGCAGCTTAGTGGCGGGAAGCAATCAGCCCCAGCATTTT
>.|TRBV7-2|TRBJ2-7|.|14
CASSLNRVRPEQYF
TGTGCCAGCAGCTTAAACAGGGTCAGGCCCGAGCAGTACTTC
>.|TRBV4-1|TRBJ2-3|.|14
CASSQQSGADTQYF
TGCGCCAGCAGCCAACAGTCAGGTGCAGATACGCAGTATTTT
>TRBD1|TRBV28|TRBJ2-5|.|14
CASVQPGQQETQYF
TGTGCCAGCGTGCAGCCGGGACAGCAAGAGACCCAGTACTTC
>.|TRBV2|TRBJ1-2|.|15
CASRLTSTGRYGYTF
TGTGCCAGCAGATTGACATCGACAGGAAGATATGGCTACACCTTC
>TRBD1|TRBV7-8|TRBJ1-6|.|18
CASSFFGDRENNGSPLHF
TGTGCCAGCAGCTTCTTTGGGGACAGAGAAAATAACGGTTCACCCCTCCACTTT
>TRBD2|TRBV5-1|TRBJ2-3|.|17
CASSLAVAGAGVDTQYF
TGCGCCAGCAGCCTCGCCGTAGCGGGGGCCGGGGTAGATACGCAGTATTTT
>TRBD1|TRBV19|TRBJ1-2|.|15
CASRIVTGTQGGYTF
TGTGCCAGTAGGATAGTGACGGGGACACAGGGGGGCTACACCTTC
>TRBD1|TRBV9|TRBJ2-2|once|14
CASSAQGQGGELFF
TGTGCCAGCAGCGCACAGGGGCAGGGCGGGGAGCTGTTTTTT
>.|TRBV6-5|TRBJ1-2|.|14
CASSYQGSDYGYTF
TGTGCCAGCAGTTACCAGGGATCAGACTATGGCTACACCTTC
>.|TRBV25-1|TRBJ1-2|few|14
CASSAPTGLYGYTF
TGTGCCAGCAGTGCTCCGACAGGTCTCTATGGCTACACCTTC
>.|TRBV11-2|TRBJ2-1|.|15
CASSSLAASYNEQFF
TGTGCCAGCAGCTCTCTAGCAGCTTCCTACAATGAGCAGTTCTTC
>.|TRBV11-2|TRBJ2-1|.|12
CASSFGGAEQFF
TGTGCCAGCAGCTTTGGGGGGGCCGAGCAGTTCTTC
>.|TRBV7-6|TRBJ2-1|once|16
CASSLDLASSYNEQFF
TGTGCCAGCAGCTTAGACCTCGCTAGCTCCTACAATGAGCAGTTCTTC
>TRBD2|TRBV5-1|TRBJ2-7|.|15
CASSSYTAGRYEQYF
TGCGCCAGCAGCTCTTATACAGCGGGGAGGTACGAGCAGTACTTC
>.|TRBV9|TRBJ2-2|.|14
CASSVQGNTGELFF
TGTGCCAGCAGCGTTCAGGGTAACACCGGGGAGCTGTTTTTT
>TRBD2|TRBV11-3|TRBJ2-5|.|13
CASSSGTIGTQYF
TGTGCCAGCAGCTCAGGGACTATCGGGACCCAGTACTTC
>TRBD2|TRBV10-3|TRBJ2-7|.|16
CAISEFKAGGYEWQYF
TGTGCCATCAGTGAGTTTAAGGCGGGGGGGTATGAGTGGCAGTACTTC
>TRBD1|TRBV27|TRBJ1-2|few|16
CASSFGRGPPNYGYTF
TGTGCCAGCAGTTTTGGCAGGGGGCCCCCTAACTATGGCTACACCTTC
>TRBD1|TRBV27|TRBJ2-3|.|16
CASSPIQGKIADTQYF
TGTGCCAGCAGTCCCATACAGGGGAAGATAGCAGATACGCAGTATTTT
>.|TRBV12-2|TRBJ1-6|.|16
CASRLAGGPYNSPLHF
TGTGCAAGTCGCTTAGCCGGGGGACCCTATAATTCACCCCTCCACTTT
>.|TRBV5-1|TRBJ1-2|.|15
CASSFGTVYSYGYTF
TGCGCCAGCAGCTTCGGGACTGTGTATAGCTATGGCTACACCTTC
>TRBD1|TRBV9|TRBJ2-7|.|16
CASSVGDRVRDYEQYF
TGTGCCAGCAGCGTAGGGGACAGGGTAAGGGACTACGAGCAGTACTTC